Listed here is a single T cell receptor (beta chain). What it binds is not known. This sample was included in a study of CD8 T cells in ankylosing spondylitis. Broader study findings: Blood of patients with ankylosing spondylitis appeared to be characterized by a TCR beta motif of fewer than 10 highly homologous variants. Disease-linked clones were CD8+ and relatively rare in peripheral blood. Reportedly, significant enrichment of disease-linked clones occurred in matched ankylosing spondylitis synovial fluid.

The ends were cut back, 5 bases at V and 5 bases at J, with 11 bases in the middle. Germline CDR1 and CDR2: SGHDN and FVKESK. CDR3 size: 13 residues. Quantitative barcoded 5'-RACE was used to prepare TCR beta libraries. TCRdb ran MiXCR on the 5' RACE reads and lists one entry per CDR3 protein. The sample has roughly 490,000 distinct CDR3 sequences; approximately 5% are singletons. The clonotype was recovered from a male donor with ankylosing spondylitis. The V call is TRBV14, the J call TRBJ2-3, with D possibly TRBD2 on 6 matching bases. The source material was blood, either unsorted or a sorted T cell fraction (not recorded which). The CDR3 coding sequence is TGTGCCAGCAGCGGGCGGGAAAGAGATACGCAGTATTTT. Its protein is CASSGRERDTQYF.